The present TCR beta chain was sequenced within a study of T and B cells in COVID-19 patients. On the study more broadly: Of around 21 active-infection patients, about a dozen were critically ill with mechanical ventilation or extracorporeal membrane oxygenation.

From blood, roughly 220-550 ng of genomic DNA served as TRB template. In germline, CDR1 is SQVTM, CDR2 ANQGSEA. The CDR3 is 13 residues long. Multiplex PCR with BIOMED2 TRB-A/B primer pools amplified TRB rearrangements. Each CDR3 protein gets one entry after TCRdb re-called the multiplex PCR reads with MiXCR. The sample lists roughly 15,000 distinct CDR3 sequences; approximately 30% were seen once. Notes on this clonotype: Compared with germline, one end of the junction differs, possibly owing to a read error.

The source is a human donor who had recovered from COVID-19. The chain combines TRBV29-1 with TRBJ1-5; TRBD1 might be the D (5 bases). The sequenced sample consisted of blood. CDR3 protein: CSGRQGGNEPQHF. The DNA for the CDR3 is TGCAGCGGGAGGCAGGGCGGCAATGAGCCCCAGCATTTT. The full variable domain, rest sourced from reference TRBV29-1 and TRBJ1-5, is SAVISQKPSRDICQRGTSLTIQCQVDSQVTMMFWYRQQPGQSLTLIATANQGSEATYESGFVIDKFPISRPNLTFSTLTVSNMSPEDSSIYLCSGRQGGNEPQHFGDGTRLSIL.